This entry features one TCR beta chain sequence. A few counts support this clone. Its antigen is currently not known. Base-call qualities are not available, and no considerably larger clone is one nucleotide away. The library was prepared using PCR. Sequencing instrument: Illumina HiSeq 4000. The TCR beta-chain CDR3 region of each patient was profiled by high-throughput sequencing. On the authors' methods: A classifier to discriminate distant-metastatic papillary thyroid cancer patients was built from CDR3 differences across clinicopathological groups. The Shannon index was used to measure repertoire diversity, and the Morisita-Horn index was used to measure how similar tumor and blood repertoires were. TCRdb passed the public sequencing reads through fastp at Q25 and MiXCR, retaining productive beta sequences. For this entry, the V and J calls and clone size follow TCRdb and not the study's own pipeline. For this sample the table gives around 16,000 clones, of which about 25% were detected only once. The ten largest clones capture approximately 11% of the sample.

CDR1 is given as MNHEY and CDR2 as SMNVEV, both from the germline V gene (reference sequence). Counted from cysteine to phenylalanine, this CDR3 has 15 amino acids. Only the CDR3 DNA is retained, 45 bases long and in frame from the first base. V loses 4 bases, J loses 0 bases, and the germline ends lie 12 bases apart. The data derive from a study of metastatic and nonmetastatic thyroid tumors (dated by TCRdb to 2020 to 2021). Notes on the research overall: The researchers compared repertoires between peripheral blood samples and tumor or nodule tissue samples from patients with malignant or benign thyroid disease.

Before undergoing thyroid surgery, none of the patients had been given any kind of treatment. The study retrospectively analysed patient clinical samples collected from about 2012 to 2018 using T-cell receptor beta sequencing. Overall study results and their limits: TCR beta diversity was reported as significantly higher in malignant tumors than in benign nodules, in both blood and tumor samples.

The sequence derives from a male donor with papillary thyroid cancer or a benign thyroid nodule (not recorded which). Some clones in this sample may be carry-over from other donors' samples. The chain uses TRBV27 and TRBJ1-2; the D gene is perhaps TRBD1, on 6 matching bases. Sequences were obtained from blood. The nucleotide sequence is TGTGCCAGCAGTTCCACAGGGTTGGCTAACTATGGCTACACCTTC. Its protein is CASSSTGLANYGYTF.